This T cell receptor (beta chain) appears in the sequencing data of a study of sequential checkpoint blockade in melanoma. Across the study: After both sequences, patients received maintenance nivolumab.

TCRdb's copy holds only in-frame clones and misses some; the assay was immunoSEQ multiplex PCR. This repertoire shows approximately 22,000 clones, roughly 75% found once; its top ten account for under 20%. The treatment: randomized to nivolumab then ipilimumab (arm A) or the reverse (arm B). Sorted cells were live CD3+CD8+, lacking CD19 and CD56, from PBMCs. This clone was recorded only once. V lost 3 bases, J lost 8 bases, and 4 bases lay in between. Germline assignment: CDR1 MNHNS and CDR2 SASEGT. The CDR3 consists of 10 residues. This material consisted of CD8+ T cells sorted from blood (inferred from file names), taken from a patient given nivolumab and ipilimumab in sequence. The chain uses TRBV6-1 and TRBJ1-2; D unclear. The origin of this receptor is a human donor with melanoma. The CDR3 is CASSDQGYTF. The CDR3 bases are TGTGCCAGCAGTGATCAGGGCTACACCTTC.